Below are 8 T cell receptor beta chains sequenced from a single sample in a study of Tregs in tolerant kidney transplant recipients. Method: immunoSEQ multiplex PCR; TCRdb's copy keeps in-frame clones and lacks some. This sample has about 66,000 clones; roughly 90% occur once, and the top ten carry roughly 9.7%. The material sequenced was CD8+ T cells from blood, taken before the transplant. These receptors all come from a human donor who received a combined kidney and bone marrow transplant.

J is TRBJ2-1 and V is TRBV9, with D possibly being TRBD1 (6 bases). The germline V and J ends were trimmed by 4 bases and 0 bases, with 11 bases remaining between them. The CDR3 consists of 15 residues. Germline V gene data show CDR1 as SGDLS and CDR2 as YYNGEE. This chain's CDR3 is CASSPTDSSYNEQFF. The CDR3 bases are TGTGCCAGCAGCCCGACGGACAGCTCCTACAATGAGCAGTTCTTC. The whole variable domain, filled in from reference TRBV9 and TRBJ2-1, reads DSGVTQTPKHLITATGQRVTLRCSPRSGDLSVYWYQQSLDQGLQFLIQYYNGEERAKGNILERFSAQQFPDLHSELNLSSLELGDSALYFCASSPTDSSYNEQFFGPGTRLTVL.

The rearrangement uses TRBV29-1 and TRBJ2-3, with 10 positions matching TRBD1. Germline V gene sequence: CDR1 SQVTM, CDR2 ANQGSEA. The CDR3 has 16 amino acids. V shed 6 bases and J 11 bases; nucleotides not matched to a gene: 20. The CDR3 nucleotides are TGCAGCGTACCCCGCCGGGACAGGGGTGGTCATGTTGGGCAGTATTTT. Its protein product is CSVPRRDRGGHVGQYF.

This CDR3 is CASSVSRSSYEQYF. The CDR3 region has the DNA TGTGCCAGCAGCGTCTCGAGGAGCTCCTACGAGCAGTACTTC. V usage is TRBV7-9 and J usage is TRBJ2-7, with D unresolved. Trimming left V 5 bases short and J 0 bases short, with 11 bases between. CDR1 and CDR2 from the germline V gene are SEHNR and FQNEAQ (reference sequence). This CDR3 region has 14 residues.

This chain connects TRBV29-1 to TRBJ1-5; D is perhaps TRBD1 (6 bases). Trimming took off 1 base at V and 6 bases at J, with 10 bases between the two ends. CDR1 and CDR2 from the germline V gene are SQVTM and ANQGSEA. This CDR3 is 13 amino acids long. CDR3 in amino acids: CSVEGGRGQPQHF. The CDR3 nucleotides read TGCAGCGTTGAAGGGGGGCGCGGTCAGCCCCAGCATTTT.

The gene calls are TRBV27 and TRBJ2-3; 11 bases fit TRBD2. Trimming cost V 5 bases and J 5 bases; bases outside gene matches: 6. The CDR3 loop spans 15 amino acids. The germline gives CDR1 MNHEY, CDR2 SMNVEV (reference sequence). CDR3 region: CASSPLAGVGDTQYF. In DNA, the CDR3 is TGTGCCAGCAGTCCACTAGCGGGGGTAGGAGATACGCAGTATTTT.

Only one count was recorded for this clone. The CDR3 protein is CASSREGQGIYEQYF. The CDR3 bases are TGTGCCAGCAGCCGAGAGGGACAGGGGATTTACGAGCAGTACTTC. The chain couples TRBV13 to TRBJ2-7; 10 bases map to TRBD1. This CDR3 has 15 residues. In germline, CDR1 is PRHDT, CDR2 FYEKMQ (reference sequence). V lost 5 bases and J lost 4; bases outside the gene matches: 8.

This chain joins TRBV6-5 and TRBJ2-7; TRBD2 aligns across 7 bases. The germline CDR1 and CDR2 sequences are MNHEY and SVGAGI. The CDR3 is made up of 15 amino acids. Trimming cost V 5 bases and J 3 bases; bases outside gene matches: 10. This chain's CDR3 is CASSLGDYGIYEQYF. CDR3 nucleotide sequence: TGTGCCAGCAGTCTGGGGGACTATGGGATCTACGAGCAGTACTTC.

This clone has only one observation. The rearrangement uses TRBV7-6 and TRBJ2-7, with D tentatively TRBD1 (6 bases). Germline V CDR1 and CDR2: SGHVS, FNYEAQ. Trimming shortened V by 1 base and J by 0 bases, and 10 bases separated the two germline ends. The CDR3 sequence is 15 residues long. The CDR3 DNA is TGTGCCAGCAGCTTAGGTACAGGGTTCTCCTACGAGCAGTACTTC. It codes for CASSLGTGFSYEQYF.